This note documents a single T cell receptor beta chain sequence. Its antigen is as yet unknown. The germline V gene encodes CDR1 MDHEN and CDR2 SYDVKM. V was cut by 5 bases and J by 2 bases, with 10 bases left in between. This CDR3 region has 13 residues. This sample was taken from a study of T cell responses to AZD1222 COVID-19 vaccine. As for the study in general: Pooling of second doses given at about 4 or about 12 weeks was done. Study results and caveats: There were mostly white British donors and more females than males, and clonal diversity was possibly underestimated.

Data came from immunoSEQ multiplex PCR; TCRdb stores just in-frame clones and leaves some out. The data show almost 65,000 clones, roughly 89% seen once. This specimen was peripheral blood, taken on day 0 of AZD1222 vaccination. The V and J genes are TRBV28 and TRBJ2-7, with D possibly being TRBD1 (6 bases). The origin of this receptor is an adult in good health. Here the CDR3 reads CASSDGTPYEQYF. The CDR3 DNA sequence: TGTGCCAGCAGTGATGGGACACCCTACGAGCAGTACTTC.